The TCR beta chain under discussion was sequenced for a study of OX40 agonist ivuxolimab in advanced cancers. Exclusion applied to patients with autoimmune disease history or systemic immunosuppression. Method: immunoSEQ multiplex PCR; TCRdb's copy keeps in-frame clones and lacks some. The sample lists 65,000 to 95,000 clones, over 70% seen once, with 0.76% in the top ten. Material: CD4+ or CD8+ T cells sorted from blood, obtained in a trial of the OX40 agonist ivuxolimab. This TCR was recovered from an adult with an advanced solid tumor such as melanoma, head and neck, liver or kidney cancer.

In DNA form, the CDR3 reads TGTGCCAGCAGTGAACCCGGGGTCACCGGGGAGCTGTTTTTT. Protein sequence: CASSEPGVTGELFF. The V call is TRBV25-1, the J call TRBJ2-2; possibly TRBD2 for D (5 bases). The CDR3 covers 14 residues. V was cut by 2 bases and J by 4 bases, with 8 bases left in between. Per germline, CDR1 MGHDK and CDR2 SYGVNS.